Presented here are 18 T cell receptor beta chains from one specimen sequenced in a study of shared clonotypes between healthy human individuals. The repertoire was sequenced with immunoSEQ multiplex PCR; TCRdb's copy has only in-frame clones and lacks some. Of roughly 500,000 clones listed, around 80% are singletons. The sequenced sample consisted of PBMCs. These receptors were taken from a woman in her forties in good health. Some clones in this sample may be carry-over from other donors' samples.

The chain uses TRBV5-1 and TRBJ2-7, with TRBD1 matching 12 bases. V lost 4 bases and J lost 5; bases outside the gene matches: 4. CDR3 size: 14 residues. Germline V CDR1 and CDR2: SGHRS, YFSETQ. The CDR3: CASSVGTGGNEQYF. The CDR3 DNA sequence: TGCGCCAGCAGCGTCGGGACAGGGGGCAACGAGCAGTACTTC.

This chain links TRBV6-1 with TRBJ2-7; a possible D gene is TRBD1 (5 bases). V was clipped by 7 bases and J by 2 bases, with 9 bases between them. Germline V gene sequence: CDR1 MNHNS, CDR2 SASEGT. CDR3 size: 12 residues. CDR3 sequence: CASKGAAYEQYF. In DNA, the CDR3 is TGTGCCAGCAAAGGGGCCGCCTACGAGCAGTACTTC.

The V call is TRBV7-9, the J call TRBJ2-1; D could derive from TRBD1 or TRBD2 (5 bases each). The CDR3 is 15 amino acids. Looked up from germline, CDR1 is SEHNR and CDR2 is FQNEAQ (reference sequence). V shed 6 bases and J shed 8 bases, with 20 bases lying between them. The CDR3 DNA follows: TGTGCCAGCAGTCTAGACGGGGTGAGGGGCCATGAGCAGTTCTTC. Residues: CASSLDGVRGHEQFF.

The chain combines TRBV6-1 with TRBJ2-7; TRBD2 agrees at 7 bases. The V gene's germline CDR1 is MNHNS and CDR2 SASEGT. The CDR3 is 15 amino acids. Trimming at V came to 6 bases and at J to 2 bases, leaving 10 bases not matched to a gene. CDR3 sequence: CASSRAGPGPYEQYF. Written as DNA, the CDR3 is TGTGCCAGCAGCCGAGCGGGACCGGGGCCCTACGAGCAGTACTTC.

CDR3 sequence: CASSNRLAADTQYF. CDR3 in DNA: TGTGCCAGTAGCAACCGACTAGCAGCAGATACGCAGTATTTT. The V call is TRBV19, the J call TRBJ2-3, with 7 positions matching TRBD2. J gave up 4 bases and V 6 bases, and 7 bases lay outside the gene matches. The CDR3 runs 14 residues. Germline lookup yields CDR1 LNHDA and CDR2 SQIVND (reference sequence).

Notes on this clone: Without the conserved terminal phenylalanine or tryptophan, this CDR3 likely stems from a read error. The chain is built from TRBV7-9 and TRBJ1-2; 7 bases align to TRBD1. This CDR3 has 14 residues. V lost 5 bases to trimming and J lost 7 bases; unmatched junction nucleotides: 10. Germline CDR1 SEHNR, CDR2 FQNEAQ (reference sequence). CDR3: CASSANRGRGGYTS. As DNA, the CDR3 is TGTGCCAGCAGCGCCAACAGGGGACGGGGTGGCTACACCTCC.

V usage is TRBV5-1 and J usage is TRBJ2-3, with D perhaps matching TRBD1 (6 bases). Trimming removed 1 base from V and 2 bases from J, with 11 bases in between. This CDR3 spans 15 amino acids. CDR1 and CDR2 (germline): SGHRS, YFSETQ. CDR3 sequence reads: CASSLSRGPTDTQYF. The CDR3 nucleotides read TGCGCCAGCAGCTTGTCCAGGGGCCCCACAGATACGCAGTATTTT.

This chain joins TRBV30 and TRBJ2-3, with D perhaps matching TRBD1 (5 bases). Germline CDR1 is GTSNPN and CDR2 is SVGIG (reference sequence). Trimming stripped 1 base from V and 1 base from J, with 21 bases between. The CDR3 spans 18 residues. CDR3 sequence (DNA): TGTGCCTGGAGTGCCCCTGGGGCCCGTCTTGGACGCACAGATACGCAGTATTTT. Its protein is CAWSAPGARLGRTDTQYF.

The gene calls are TRBV9 and TRBJ2-1, with 7 bases aligning to TRBD2. The CDR3 loop spans 15 amino acids. Germline V gene data show CDR1 as SGDLS and CDR2 as YYNGEE. V shed 2 bases, J shed 4 bases, and the junction held 6 bases outside the gene matches. The CDR3 sequence: CASSVQRDLYNEQFF. CDR3 coding DNA: TGTGCCAGCAGCGTTCAGCGGGACCTGTACAATGAGCAGTTCTTC.

In the case of this clone: This sample includes further DNA sequences coding for the same CDR3. V is TRBV5-1 and J is TRBJ1-3, with no clear D. Germline-derived CDR1 and CDR2 are SGHRS and YFSETQ. V shed 0 bases and J shed 0 bases, with 7 bases lying between them. The CDR3 spans 15 residues. The CDR3 protein is CASSLDGSSGNTIYF. The CDR3 nucleotides are TGCGCCAGCAGCTTGGACGGGAGCTCTGGAAACACCATATATTTT.

The chain carries TRBV18 and TRBJ2-7, with TRBD1 matching 11 bases. The CDR3 runs to 15 residues. Germline V gives CDR1 KGHSH, CDR2 LQKENI. The junction had 7 bases not matched to a gene; V was cut back by 5 bases and J by 4 bases. CDR3: CASSKSGTGGYEQYF. The CDR3 nucleotides read TGTGCCAGCTCAAAATCCGGGACAGGGGGATACGAGCAGTACTTC.

This chain connects TRBV7-9 to TRBJ2-1, with D possibly TRBD1 on 6 matching bases. This CDR3 is built from 17 residues. Trimming pared 7 bases from V and 2 bases from J, leaving 21 bases between. Germline V lookup: CDR1 SEHNR, CDR2 FQNEAQ (reference sequence). CDR3 sequence: CASTSLRDTRTYNEQFF. In nucleotides, the CDR3 is TGTGCCAGCACCTCCCTCCGGGACACCCGAACCTACAATGAGCAGTTCTTC.

This sequence joins TRBV7-2 and TRBJ2-7, with D possibly TRBD2 on 7 matching bases. This CDR3 spans 16 amino acids. The V gene's germline CDR1 is SGHTA and CDR2 FQGNSA. Trimming took off 1 base at V and 0 bases at J, with 13 bases between the two ends. The CDR3, as DNA: TGTGCCAGCAGCTTAGTGGGGGGAGGGGGCTCCTACGAGCAGTACTTC. It yields the protein CASSLVGGGGSYEQYF.

The chain employs TRBV25-1 and TRBJ2-3; D unclear. Germline CDR1 MGHDK, CDR2 SYGVNS. The CDR3 consists of 13 residues. V was pared by 1 base and J by 2 bases, with 4 bases between. DNA of the CDR3: TGTGCCAGCAGTGAATCATACACAGATACGCAGTATTTT. It specifies CASSESYTDTQYF.

DNA for the CDR3: TGTGCCAGCACCATAAAGTCTTACCGCGATGGCTACACCTTC. The encoded protein is CASTIKSYRDGYTF. The chain uses TRBV7-2 and TRBJ1-2, with unresolved D. The germline V gene encodes CDR1 SGHTA and CDR2 FQGNSA. The ends were cut back, 7 bases at V and 6 bases at J, with 18 bases in the middle. The CDR3 spans 14 residues.

The chain links TRBV5-1 to TRBJ2-7; D may be TRBD1 or TRBD2 (9 bases each). V was trimmed by 2 bases and J by 3 bases, leaving 36 bases between them. The CDR3 is made up of 22 amino acids. Germline V gene lookup returns CDR1 SGHRS and CDR2 YFSETQ. CDR3 in DNA: TGCGCCAGCAGCTTAGGCCCCAGTACCGGGACAGGGTCCCTAGCGGGGAACTACGAGCAGTACTTC. Its protein product is CASSLGPSTGTGSLAGNYEQYF.

The gene calls are TRBV5-6 and TRBJ1-1; D gene ambiguous. CDR3 length: 14 amino acids. V lost 4 bases and J 5 bases, leaving 15 bases between the germline ends. Looked up from germline, CDR1 is SGHDT and CDR2 is YYEEEE. CDR3: CASSVGGGSTEAFF. In nucleotides, the CDR3 is TGTGCCAGCAGCGTAGGTGGTGGTTCGACTGAAGCTTTCTTT.

The rearrangement links TRBV7-9 to TRBJ2-5; 12 bases agree with TRBD2. Germline V gene sequence: CDR1 SEHNR, CDR2 FQNEAQ (reference sequence). The CDR3 has 14 residues. V shed 6 bases and J 7 bases; nucleotides not matched to a gene: 6. Here the CDR3 reads CASRSRLAGATQYF. CDR3 DNA sequence: TGTGCCAGCAGATCCAGACTAGCGGGAGCGACCCAGTACTTC.